This entry is about one T cell receptor (beta chain). This CDR3 is built from 12 residues. V was shortened by 5 bases and J by 1 base, with 8 bases between the two germline ends. The germline CDR1 and CDR2 sequences are SQVTM and ANQGSEA. The entry originates in a study of blood T cell repertoires in COVID-19. About the research overall: COVID-19 samples collected from the United States, Italy and Spain covered acute and convalescent phases. PBMCs, B-cell-depleted T cells, or T cells provided the cDNA or gDNA that made up the material.

Original analysis: Estimation of nucleated cell counts relied on the amplification of reference gene primers. Only in-frame clones appear in the TCRdb table, and some are missing; sequencing was by immunoSEQ multiplex PCR. Clone size and the V and J calls come from that table; the DNA yielded D and trimming. The table includes 95,000 to 150,000 clones, under 80% detected once. This chain uses TRBV29-1 with TRBJ2-5; D gene uncertain. Specimen: peripheral blood. This TCR was recovered from a man aged 65 to 79 with acute or convalescent COVID-19. CDR3 residues: CSVLGSQETQYF. CDR3 nucleotide sequence: TGCAGCGTTCTGGGCTCCCAAGAGACCCAGTACTTC. Full variable domain (remainder filled in from reference TRBV29-1 and TRBJ2-5): SAVISQKPSRDICQRGTSLTIQCQVDSQVTMMFWYRQQPGQSLTLIATANQGSEATYESGFVIDKFPISRPNLTFSTLTVSNMSPEDSSIYLCSVLGSQETQYFGPGTRLLVL.